This passage covers 7 T cell receptor beta chains from one sample sequenced in a study of beta chain bispecific antibodies for T cell cancers. General study results and limits: The leukemia cells, rather than normal T cells, gave most of the targeted TRBV signal.

Their antigens are not known. Expansion lasted approximately 3 days, with either anti-CD3 antibody OKT3 or CD3/CD28 beads. Each CDR3 protein gets one entry after TCRdb re-called the 5' RACE reads with MiXCR. The sample gives several thousand distinct CDR3 sequences, less than 2.5% of which show up once; approximately 70% is in the top ten. The starting material was T cells from a healthy donor cultured with Jurkat leukemia cells, obtained from a culture containing an anti-CD19 bispecific antibody. All receptors derive from a human donor in good health. Some clones in this sample may be carry-over from other donors' samples.

This clonotype appeared many times. V and J are TRBV20-1 and TRBJ2-3; possibly TRBD2 for D (5 bases). Germline lookup yields CDR1 DFQATT and CDR2 SNEGSKA (reference sequence). CDR3 length: 14 amino acids. The V gene lost 3 bases and the J gene lost 2 bases, with 12 bases spanning the gap. The CDR3 region is CSASGIGATDTQYF. The CDR3 region has the DNA TGCAGTGCTAGCGGGATAGGAGCCACAGATACGCAGTATTTT.

This clonotype was recorded at least ten times. The chain uses TRBV5-1 and TRBJ2-1, with TRBD2 matching 8 bases. The V gene end was trimmed by 1 base and the J gene end by 10 bases; junction bases not matched to a gene: 7. The CDR3 consists of 14 residues. Germline V CDR1 and CDR2: SGHRS, YFSETQ. The CDR3 DNA reads as TGCGCCAGCAGCTTGACGGGGGGGGCGGACGAGCAGTTCTTC. As protein: CASSLTGGADEQFF.

This clonotype has a count of ten or more. The rearrangement joins TRBV12-3 or TRBV12-4 to TRBJ1-1; D may be TRBD1 (5 bases). This CDR3 has 13 residues. Deletions cut 3 bases from V and 1 base from J, with 6 bases between. The CDR3 protein is CASSLGQNTEAFF. CDR3 bases: TGTGCCAGCAGTTTGGGGCAGAACACTGAAGCTTTCTTT.

This clonotype occurred many times. This chain links TRBV30 with TRBJ2-1; D is perhaps TRBD2 (5 bases). Germline V lookup: CDR1 GTSNPN, CDR2 SVGIG (reference sequence). V lost 4 bases, J lost 10 bases, and 14 bases lay in between. The CDR3 is 12 residues long. The CDR3 loop reads CAWNTESGEQFF. The CDR3 DNA reads TGTGCCTGGAACACTGAGTCGGGGGAGCAGTTCTTC.

With respect to this clonotype: Just one base apart from a much larger clone, this may be a read error. The CDR3 spells CASSFTIFGGYEQYF. In nucleotides, the CDR3 is TGCGCCAGCAGCTTTACCATATTTGGGGGCTACGAGCAGTACTTC. This chain links TRBV4-1 with TRBJ2-7; tentatively, D is TRBD1 or TRBD2 (5 bases each). Germline V gives CDR1 MGHRA, CDR2 YSYEKL. The CDR3 sequence is 15 residues long. V was trimmed by 5 bases and J by 3 bases, leaving 17 bases between them.

This clonotype has a count of ten or more. The CDR3 nucleotides read TGTGCCAGCAGGATAAGCGGGGGGGTAGTCGGGGAGCTGTTTTTT. Its protein is CASRISGGVVGELFF. J is TRBJ2-2 and V is TRBV27, with 10 bases identical to TRBD2. There are 15 residues in the CDR3. V trimming: 6 bases; J trimming: 7 bases; junction bases outside the gene matches: 8. Germline V gene data show CDR1 as MNHEY and CDR2 as SMNVEV (reference sequence).

This clonotype was seen ten or more times. J is TRBJ1-2 and V is TRBV7-2, with TRBD1 matching over 7 bases. The CDR3 loop spans 15 amino acids. The germline CDR1 and CDR2 sequences are SGHTA and FQGNSA. V dropped 2 bases and J dropped 5; count of bases not matched to a gene: 8. The CDR3 region has the DNA TGTGCCAGCAGCTTAATCACAGGGGACGTGTATGGCTACACCTTC. Protein sequence: CASSLITGDVYGYTF.